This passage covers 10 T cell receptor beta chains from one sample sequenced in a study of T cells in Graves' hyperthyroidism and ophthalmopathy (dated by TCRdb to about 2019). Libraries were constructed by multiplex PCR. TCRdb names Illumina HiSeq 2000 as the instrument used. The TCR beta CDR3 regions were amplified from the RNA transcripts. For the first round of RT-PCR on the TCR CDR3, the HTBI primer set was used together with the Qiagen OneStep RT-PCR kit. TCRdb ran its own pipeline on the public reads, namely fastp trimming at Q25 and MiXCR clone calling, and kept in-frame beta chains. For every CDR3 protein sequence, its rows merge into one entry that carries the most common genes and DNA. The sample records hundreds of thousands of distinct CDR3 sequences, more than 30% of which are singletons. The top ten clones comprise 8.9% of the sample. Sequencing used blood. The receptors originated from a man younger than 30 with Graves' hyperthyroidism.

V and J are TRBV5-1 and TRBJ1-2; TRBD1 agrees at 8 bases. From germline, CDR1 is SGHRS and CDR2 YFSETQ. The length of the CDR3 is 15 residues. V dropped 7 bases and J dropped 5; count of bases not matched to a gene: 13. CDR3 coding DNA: TGCGCCAGCGGAGAATTCGGACAGGGCGTATATGGCTACACCTTC. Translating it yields CASGEFGQGVYGYTF.

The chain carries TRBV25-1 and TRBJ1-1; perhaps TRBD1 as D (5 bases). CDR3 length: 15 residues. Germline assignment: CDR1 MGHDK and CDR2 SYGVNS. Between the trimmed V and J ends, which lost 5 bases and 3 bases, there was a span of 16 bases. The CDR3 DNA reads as TGTGCCAGCAGTTACCGCCTGGTGGGGGACACTGAAGCTTTCTTT. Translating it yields CASSYRLVGDTEAFF.

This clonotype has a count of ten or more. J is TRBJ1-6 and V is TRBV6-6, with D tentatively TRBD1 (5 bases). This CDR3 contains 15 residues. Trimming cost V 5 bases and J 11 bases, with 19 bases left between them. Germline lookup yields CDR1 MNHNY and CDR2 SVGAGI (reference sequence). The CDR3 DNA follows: TGTGCCAGCAGTCCCGACGGGACCGATCCGGCACCCCTCCACTTT. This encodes CASSPDGTDPAPLHF.

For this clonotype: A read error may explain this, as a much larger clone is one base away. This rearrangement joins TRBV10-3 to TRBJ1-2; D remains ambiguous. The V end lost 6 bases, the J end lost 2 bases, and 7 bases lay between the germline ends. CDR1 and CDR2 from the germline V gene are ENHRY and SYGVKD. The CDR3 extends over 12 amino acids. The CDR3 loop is CAIRPGNYGYTF. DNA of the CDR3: TGTGCCATCAGGCCGGGAAACTATGGCTACACCTTC.

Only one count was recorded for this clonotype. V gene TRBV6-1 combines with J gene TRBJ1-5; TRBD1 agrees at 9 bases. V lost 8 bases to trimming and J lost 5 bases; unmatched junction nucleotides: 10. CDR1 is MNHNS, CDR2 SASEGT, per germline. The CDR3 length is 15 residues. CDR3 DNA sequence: TGTGCCAGCGGGAGGACGGGACAGGGACATCAGCCCCAGCATTTT. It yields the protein CASGRTGQGHQPQHF.

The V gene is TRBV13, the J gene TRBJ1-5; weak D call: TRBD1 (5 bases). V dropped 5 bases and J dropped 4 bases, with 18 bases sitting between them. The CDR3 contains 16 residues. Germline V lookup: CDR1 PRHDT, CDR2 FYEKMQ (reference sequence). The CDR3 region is CASSQGPWTSNQPQHF. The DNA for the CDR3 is TGTGCCAGCAGCCAAGGCCCCTGGACAAGTAATCAGCCCCAGCATTTT.

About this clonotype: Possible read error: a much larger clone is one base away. CDR3 amino acids: CAISEDAYEQYF. The CDR3 coding sequence is TGTGCCATCAGTGAGGACGCCTACGAGCAGTACTTC. The chain combines TRBV10-3 with TRBJ2-7; D unresolved. Deletions cut 2 bases from V and 2 bases from J, with 4 bases between. This CDR3 is built from 12 residues. The germline gives CDR1 ENHRY, CDR2 SYGVKD.

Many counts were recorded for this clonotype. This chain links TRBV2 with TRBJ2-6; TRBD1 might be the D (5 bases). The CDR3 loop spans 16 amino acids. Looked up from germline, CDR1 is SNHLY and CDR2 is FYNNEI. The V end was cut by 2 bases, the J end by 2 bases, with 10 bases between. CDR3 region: CASSETGTAGANVLTF. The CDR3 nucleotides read TGTGCCAGCAGTGAAACAGGCACCGCTGGGGCCAACGTCCTGACTTTC.

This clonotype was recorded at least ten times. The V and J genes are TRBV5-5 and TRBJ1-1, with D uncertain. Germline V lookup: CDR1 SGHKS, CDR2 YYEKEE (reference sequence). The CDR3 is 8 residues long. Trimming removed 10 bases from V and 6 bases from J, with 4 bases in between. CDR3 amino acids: CAGAEAFF. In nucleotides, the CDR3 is TGTGCCGGCGCTGAAGCTTTCTTT. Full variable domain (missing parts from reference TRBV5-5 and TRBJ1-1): DAGVTQSPTHLIKTRGQQVTLRCSPISGHKSVSWYQQVLGQGPQFIFQYYEKEERGRGNFPDRFSARQFPNYSSELNVNALLLGDSALYLCAGAEAFFGQGTRLTVV.

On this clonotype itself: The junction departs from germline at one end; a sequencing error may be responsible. CDR3 sequence (DNA): TGTGTCAGCAGCCAAGATCGCGGCAACTATGGCTACACCTTC. It encodes CVSSQDRGNYGYTF. The J gene is TRBJ1-2, the V gene TRBV14; D uncertain. The length of the CDR3 is 14 residues. Germline V CDR1 and CDR2: SGHDN, FVKESK.